This T cell receptor beta chain was retrieved from a study of blood T cell repertoires in COVID-19. Turning to the study itself: PBMCs, B-cell-depleted T cells, or T cells were the source of the cDNA or gDNA that made up the material.

Authors' data handling: Researchers report that nucleated cell counts were estimated from reference gene primer amplification. Profiling relied on immunoSEQ multiplex PCR, and the TCRdb table lists in-frame clones only, not all of them. The V and J calls and clone size come from that table; D and trimming were worked out from the DNA. The table records some 370,000 clones, 89% of them present only once. V lost 1 base, J lost 0 bases, and 19 bases lay in between. The CDR3 is 19 amino acids. Germline CDR1 and CDR2: LNHDA and SQIVND (reference sequence). The sequence derives from a man in his forties with acute or convalescent COVID-19. The specimen was peripheral blood. V usage is TRBV19 and J usage is TRBJ1-5; D gene ambiguous. The DNA for the CDR3 is TGTGCCAGTAGTATAGTCGGCACCTCCGGGGTTTATAGCAATCAGCCCCAGCATTTT. Amino acids: CASSIVGTSGVYSNQPQHF.